This T cell receptor (beta chain) was obtained from a study of blood T cell repertoires in COVID-19. Study as a whole: Researchers got acute and convalescent COVID-19 samples from the United States, Italy and Spain. T cells, B-cell-depleted T cells, or PBMCs supplied cDNA or gDNA.

The CDR3 has 17 amino acids. J gave up 4 bases and V 4 bases, and 13 bases lay outside the gene matches. Germline loops: CDR1 SEHNR, CDR2 FQNEAQ (reference sequence). In the study's own analysis: Scientists estimated how many nucleated cells there were by amplifying reference gene primers. Sequencing was performed with immunoSEQ multiplex PCR; in TCRdb, only in-frame clones are kept and a portion is missing. V, J and clone size are those of that table, while D and trimming were read from the DNA. The sample includes 150,000 or so clones, about 70% of them seen just once. Material: peripheral blood. This chain connects TRBV7-9 to TRBJ1-2, with 9 bases matching TRBD1. This clonotype was obtained from a woman aged 65 to 85 with acute or convalescent COVID-19. The CDR3 reads CASSSPHRDRVGYGYTF. The CDR3 bases are TGTGCCAGCAGCTCTCCTCACCGGGACAGGGTGGGCTATGGCTACACCTTC.